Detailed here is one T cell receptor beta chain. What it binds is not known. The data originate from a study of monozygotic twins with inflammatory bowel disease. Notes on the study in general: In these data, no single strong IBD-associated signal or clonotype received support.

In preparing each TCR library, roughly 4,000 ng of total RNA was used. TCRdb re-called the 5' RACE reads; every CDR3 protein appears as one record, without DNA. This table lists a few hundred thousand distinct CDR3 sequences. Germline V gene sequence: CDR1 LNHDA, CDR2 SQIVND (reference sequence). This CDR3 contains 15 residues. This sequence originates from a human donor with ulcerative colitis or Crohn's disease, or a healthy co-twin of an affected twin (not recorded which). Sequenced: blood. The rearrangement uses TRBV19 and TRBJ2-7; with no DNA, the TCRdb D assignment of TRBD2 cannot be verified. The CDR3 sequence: CASSQAGGRNYEQYF.